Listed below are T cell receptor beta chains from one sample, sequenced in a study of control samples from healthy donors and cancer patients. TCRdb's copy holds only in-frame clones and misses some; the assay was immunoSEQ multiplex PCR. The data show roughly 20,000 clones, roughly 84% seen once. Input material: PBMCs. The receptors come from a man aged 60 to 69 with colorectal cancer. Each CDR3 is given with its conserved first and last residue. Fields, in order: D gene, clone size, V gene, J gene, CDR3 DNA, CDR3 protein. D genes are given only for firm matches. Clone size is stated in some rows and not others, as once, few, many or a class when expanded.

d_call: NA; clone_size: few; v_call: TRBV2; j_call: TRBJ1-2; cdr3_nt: TGTGCCAGCAGCGCTAACAGCTTAAACTATGGCTACACCTTC; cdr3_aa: CASSANSLNYGYTF
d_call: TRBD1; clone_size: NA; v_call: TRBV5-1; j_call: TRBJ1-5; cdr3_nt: TGCGCCAGCAGCTTGACGGGACAGGGCCATCAGCCCCAGCATTTT; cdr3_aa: CASSLTGQGHQPQHF
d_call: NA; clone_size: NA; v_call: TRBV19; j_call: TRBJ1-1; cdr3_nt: TGTGCCAGTAGTCCCCGGCATGCTACGTCTAACACTGAAGCTTTCTTT; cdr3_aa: CASSPRHATSNTEAFF
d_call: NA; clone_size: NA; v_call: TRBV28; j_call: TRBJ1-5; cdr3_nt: TGTGCCAGCAGTCCGGGAGGGCCCTATCAGCCCCAGCATTTT; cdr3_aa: CASSPGGPYQPQHF
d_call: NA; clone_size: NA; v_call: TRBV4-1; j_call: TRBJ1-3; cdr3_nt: TGCGCCAGCAGCCAGGGAATTGGCCCTGGAAACACCATATATTTT; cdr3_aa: CASSQGIGPGNTIYF
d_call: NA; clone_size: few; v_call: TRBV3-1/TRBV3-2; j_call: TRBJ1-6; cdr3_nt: TGTGCCAGCAGCCCTCAGGTCAATTCACCCCTCCACTTT; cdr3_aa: CASSPQVNSPLHF
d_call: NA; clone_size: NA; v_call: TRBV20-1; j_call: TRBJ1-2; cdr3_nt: TGCAGTGCTCGGGACGTTTTCGGCTACACCTTC; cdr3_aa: CSARDVFGYTF
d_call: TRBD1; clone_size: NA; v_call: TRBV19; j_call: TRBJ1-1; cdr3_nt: TGTGCCACTTCCAGGGACAGAGGTGGGGCTTTCTTT; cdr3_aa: CATSRDRGGAFF
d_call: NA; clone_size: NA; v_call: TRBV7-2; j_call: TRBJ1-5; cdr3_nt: TGTGCCAGCAGCTTAGTAGTTGGGGCGAATCAGCCCCAGCATTTT; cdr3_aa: CASSLVVGANQPQHF
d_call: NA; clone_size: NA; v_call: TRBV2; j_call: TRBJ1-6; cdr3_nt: TGTGCCAGCAGTGCAGGGAGAAATTCACCCCTCCACTTT; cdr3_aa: CASSAGRNSPLHF
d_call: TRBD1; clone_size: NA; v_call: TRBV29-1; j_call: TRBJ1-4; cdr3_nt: TGCAGCGTCGGACAGGGTCCAGAAAAACTGTTTTTT; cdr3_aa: CSVGQGPEKLFF
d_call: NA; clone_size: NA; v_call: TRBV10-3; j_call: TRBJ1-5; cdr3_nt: TGTGCCATCAGTACTCCAAATCAGCCCCAGCATTTT; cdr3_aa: CAISTPNQPQHF
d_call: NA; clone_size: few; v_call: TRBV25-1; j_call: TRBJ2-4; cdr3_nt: TGTGCCAGCAGTGATCCGGGACAAGGCCTTAAAAACATTCAGTACTTC; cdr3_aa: CASSDPGQGLKNIQYF
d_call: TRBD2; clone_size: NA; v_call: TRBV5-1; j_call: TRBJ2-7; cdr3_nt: TGCGCCAGCAGCATAATAGCGGGGGGACCCTACGAGCAGTACTTC; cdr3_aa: CASSIIAGGPYEQYF
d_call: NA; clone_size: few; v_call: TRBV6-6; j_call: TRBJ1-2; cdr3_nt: TGTGCCTTGGGAGGGTCCGATAACTATGGCTACACCTTC; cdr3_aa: CALGGSDNYGYTF
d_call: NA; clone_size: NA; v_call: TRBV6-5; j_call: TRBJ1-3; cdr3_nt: TGTGCCAGCAGTTATTCCACAGGGCCTGGAAACACCATATATTTT; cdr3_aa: CASSYSTGPGNTIYF
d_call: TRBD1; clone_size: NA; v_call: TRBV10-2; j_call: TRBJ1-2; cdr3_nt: TGCGCCAGCAGTGAGAGGGACAGGGAGGCTGGCTACACCTTC; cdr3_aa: CASSERDREAGYTF
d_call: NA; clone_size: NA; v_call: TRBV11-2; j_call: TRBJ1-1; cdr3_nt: TGTGCCAGCAGCTCAACTTGGGTTGGGAACACTGAAGCTTTCTTT; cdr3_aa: CASSSTWVGNTEAFF
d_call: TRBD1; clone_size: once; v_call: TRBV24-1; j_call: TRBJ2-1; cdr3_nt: TGTGCCACCAGTGAACAAGGGGGCTCGTTGGACAATGAGCAGTTCTTC; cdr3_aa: CATSEQGGSLDNEQFF
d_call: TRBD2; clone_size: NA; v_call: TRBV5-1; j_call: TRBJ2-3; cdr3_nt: TGCGCCAGCAGCTTTAAACTAGCGGGGACAAGCACAGATACGCAGTATTTT; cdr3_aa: CASSFKLAGTSTDTQYF
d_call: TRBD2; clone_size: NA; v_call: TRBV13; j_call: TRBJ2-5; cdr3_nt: TGTGCCAGCAGCTTAAACCCAGGGGCGCGGGGGGCGGAGACCCAGTACTTC; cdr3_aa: CASSLNPGARGAETQYF
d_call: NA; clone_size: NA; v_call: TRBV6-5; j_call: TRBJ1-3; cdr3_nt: TGTGCCAGCAGATGGCTTTCTGGAAACACCATATATTTT; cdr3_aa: CASRWLSGNTIYF
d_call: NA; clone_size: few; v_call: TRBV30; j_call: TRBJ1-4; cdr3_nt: TGTGCCTCGGCCGGGGGGCTGTTTGAAAAACTGTTTTTT; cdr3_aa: CASAGGLFEKLFF
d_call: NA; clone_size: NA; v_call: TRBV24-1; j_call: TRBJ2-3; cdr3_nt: TGTGCCACCAGTGATCAAACCGGGCCTACTGAAATTACGCAGTATTTT; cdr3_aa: CATSDQTGPTEITQYF
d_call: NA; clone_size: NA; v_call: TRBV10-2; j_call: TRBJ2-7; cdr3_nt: TGCGCCAGCAGTGAGTCAGGGGGTTCCTACGAGCAGTACTTC; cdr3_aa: CASSESGGSYEQYF
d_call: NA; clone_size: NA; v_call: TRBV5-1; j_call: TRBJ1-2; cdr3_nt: TGCGCCAGCAGCTGGTTCACAGGATCGAGTAGCTACACCTTC; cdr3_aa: CASSWFTGSSSYTF